This T cell receptor (beta chain) appears in the sequencing data of a study of T cells after yellow fever vaccination. Study-wide background: SMART-Seq v4 Ultra Low Input served to prepare low-cell-number fractions.

This clonotype was detected only a few times. What it binds is unknown. The V gene lost 2 bases and the J gene lost 2 bases, with 10 bases spanning the gap. Germline V lookup: CDR1 SGHTA, CDR2 FQGNSA. The CDR3 loop spans 16 amino acids. General study points: Though weaker, the secondary response peaked faster, on day 5 versus 15.

UMIs were added to TCR cDNA along with a universal primer site when it was made by 5'RACE template switching. TCRdb re-derived calls from the 5' RACE reads in MiXCR, one entry per CDR3 protein. The sample lists roughly 140,000 distinct CDR3 sequences, 7.7% occurring once. The starting material was CD4+ T cells sorted from PBMCs, obtained 5 days after the yellow fever booster vaccination. The clonotype originates from a man aged 30 to 45 who received the YFV17D yellow fever vaccine. The genes are TRBV7-2 and TRBJ2-6, with D maybe TRBD2 (6 bases). As DNA, the CDR3 is TGTGCCAGCAGCTTATGGGGGGAACCTGGGGCCAACGTCCTGACTTTC. Amino acid sequence: CASSLWGEPGANVLTF.